Presented here are 22 T cell receptor beta chains from one specimen sequenced in a study of CD8+ T cells in alopecia areata. The treatment here: oral pan-JAK inhibitor, 5-10 mg twice daily. The authors extracted RNA and reverse transcribed it into cDNA as the sequencing template. Measured with immunoSEQ multiplex PCR; TCRdb has only the in-frame clones, and not every one. The profile shows approximately 210,000 clones, around 43% of them singletons. Sequenced here: CD4+ T cells sorted from blood, sampled at approximately week 36, from a patient treated with tofacitinib. These receptors were obtained from a human donor with alopecia areata.

This rearrangement joins TRBV5-6 to TRBJ2-1; D not resolved. The CDR3 extends over 12 amino acids. With 0 bases removed from V and 6 bases from J, the gap between germline ends came to 4 bases. Germline V gene data show CDR1 as SGHDT and CDR2 as YYEEEE. Written as DNA, the CDR3 is TGTGCCAGCAGCTTGGTGCCCAATGAGCAGTTCTTC. Translating gives CASSLVPNEQFF.

The rearrangement uses TRBV6-5 and TRBJ1-2; D is perhaps TRBD1 (5 bases). V was pared by 8 bases and J by 8 bases, with 21 bases between. This CDR3 is 14 amino acids long. Germline CDR1 MNHEY, CDR2 SVGAGI. The CDR3 reads CASSLPSGEGGYTF. The CDR3 coding sequence is TGTGCCAGCTCCCTTCCCTCGGGGGAGGGGGGCTACACCTTC.

The table lists this clone with a few counts. V usage is TRBV9 and J usage is TRBJ2-5; D ambiguous. Between the trimmed V and J ends, which lost 4 bases and 5 bases, there was a span of 15 bases. The CDR3 spans 14 residues. Germline-derived CDR1 and CDR2 are SGDLS and YYNGEE. The CDR3 region is CASSSTPLGETQYF. CDR3 DNA: TGTGCCAGCAGCTCTACTCCGTTAGGGGAGACCCAGTACTTC.

The chain links TRBV11-2 to TRBJ2-3; D is ambiguous. The germline V gene has CDR1 SGHAT and CDR2 FQNNGV. The V end lost 5 bases, the J end lost 4 bases, and 10 bases lay between the germline ends. This CDR3 comprises 13 residues. The CDR3 nucleotides are TGTGCCAGCAGCCCAACGCAGCCAGATACGCAGTATTTT. Protein sequence: CASSPTQPDTQYF.

This clone came up many times. The genes are TRBV11-2 and TRBJ2-7; maybe TRBD1 (6 bases). CDR1 is SGHAT, CDR2 FQNNGV, per germline. The CDR3 spans 15 residues. Trimming cost V 6 bases and J 0 bases, with 15 bases left between them. Here the CDR3 reads CASSIAGQISYEQYF. In DNA form, the CDR3 reads TGTGCCAGCAGTATAGCCGGACAGATCTCCTACGAGCAGTACTTC.

This clone appeared a few times. The chain has TRBV20-1 and TRBJ2-7; no clear D. V was pared by 1 base and J by 6 bases, with 7 bases between. The CDR3 totals 11 residues. Germline V CDR1 and CDR2: DFQATT, SNEGSKA (reference sequence). This CDR3 reads CSARASVEQYF. CDR3 coding DNA: TGCAGTGCTAGAGCGTCCGTCGAGCAGTACTTC.

The chain links TRBV7-9 to TRBJ2-7; 7 bases are shared with TRBD2. Germline loops: CDR1 SEHNR, CDR2 FQNEAQ (reference sequence). Unmatched junction bases numbered 14, after V lost 2 bases and J lost 4 bases. The CDR3 is 17 residues long. The CDR3 DNA follows: TGTGCCAGCAGCTTAACACCAGCGGGATCGTCAGGTTACGAGCAGTACTTC. Protein: CASSLTPAGSSGYEQYF.

This clone was seen more than once but under ten times. The rearrangement links TRBV9 to TRBJ2-5; D could derive from TRBD1 or TRBD2 (5 bases each). The V gene's germline CDR1 is SGDLS and CDR2 YYNGEE. The CDR3 length is 15 residues. V was cut by 0 bases and J by 5 bases, with 14 bases left in between. The CDR3 spells CASSVDPGRAETQYF. DNA of the CDR3: TGTGCCAGCAGCGTAGATCCGGGGCGGGCGGAGACCCAGTACTTC.

The chain recombines TRBV5-1 with TRBJ2-5; D is possibly TRBD2 (5 bases). V lost 2 bases to trimming and J lost 2 bases, with 16 bases between them. Germline V gene data show CDR1 as SGHRS and CDR2 as YFSETQ. The CDR3 is 16 residues long. The CDR3, as DNA: TGCGCCAGCAGCTTTAGTACTAGTAGAGATCAAGAGACCCAGTACTTC. Protein: CASSFSTSRDQETQYF.

The rearrangement joins TRBV30 to TRBJ2-3; no firm D call. Trimming cost V 3 bases and J 4 bases, with 11 bases left between them. The CDR3 sequence is 13 residues long. Germline CDR1 and CDR2: GTSNPN and SVGIG (reference sequence). CDR3 loop: CAWSGTVADTQYF. In DNA, the CDR3 is TGTGCCTGGAGCGGTACAGTGGCAGATACGCAGTATTTT.

The CDR3 loop is CASSSVGWDRGTYEQYF. CDR3 coding DNA: TGTGCCAGCAGCTCGGTGGGCTGGGACAGGGGAACCTACGAGCAGTACTTC. The chain joins TRBV7-2 to TRBJ2-7, with TRBD1 matching over 10 bases. Trimming removed 4 bases from V and 2 bases from J; junction bases left unmatched: 11. The CDR3 loop spans 17 amino acids. Germline V gene lookup returns CDR1 SGHTA and CDR2 FQGNSA.

The rearrangement uses TRBV11-3 and TRBJ2-5, with 8 bases lining up with TRBD2. Germline assignment: CDR1 SGHNT and CDR2 YENEEA. The CDR3 runs 15 residues. Trimming took 5 bases from V and 5 from J; bases not matched to a gene: 10. This chain's CDR3 is CASSPGTSRRETQYF. The CDR3 nucleotides read TGTGCCAGCAGCCCAGGGACTAGTCGGCGGGAGACCCAGTACTTC.

The rearrangement links TRBV6-6 to TRBJ2-1; 7 bases fit TRBD1. This CDR3 is built from 16 residues. Germline CDR1 reads MNHNY; CDR2 reads SVGAGI (reference sequence). J was trimmed by 8 bases and V by 2 bases; bases with no gene match: 12. In nucleotides, the CDR3 is TGTGCCAGCAGTTACCAGAGGGGGCCACTCGGGTATGAGCAGTTCTTC. Its protein product is CASSYQRGPLGYEQFF.

CDR3 DNA sequence: TGCAGCGTTGGCGAAACTGAAGCTTTCTTT. Its translation is CSVGETEAFF. This sequence joins TRBV29-1 and TRBJ1-1; D gene unclear. Trimming pared 4 bases from V and 5 bases from J, leaving 5 bases between. From germline, CDR1 is SQVTM and CDR2 ANQGSEA. The length of the CDR3 is 10 residues. The complete variable domain, with remaining parts taken from reference TRBV29-1 and TRBJ1-1, reads SAVISQKPSRDICQRGTSLTIQCQVDSQVTMMFWYRQQPGQSLTLIATANQGSEATYESGFVIDKFPISRPNLTFSTLTVSNMSPEDSSIYLCSVGETEAFFGQGTRLTVV.

This clone was counted only a few times. Here the CDR3 reads CATSRALVAGGFF. The CDR3 DNA reads as TGTGCCACCAGCAGAGCCTTGGTAGCGGGAGGGTTCTTC. The genes are TRBV15 and TRBJ2-1; 10 positions match TRBD2. The germline V gene has CDR1 LNHNV and CDR2 YYDKDF (reference sequence). The CDR3 contains 13 residues. The junction had 6 bases not matched to a gene; V was cut back by 1 base and J by 15 bases.

This chain links TRBV18 with TRBJ1-1; 10 bases agree with TRBD1. CDR3 length equals 17 residues. Germline trimming cut 4 bases from V and 5 bases from J; bases unmatched to any gene: 13. The germline V gene has CDR1 KGHSH and CDR2 LQKENI. CDR3 sequence (DNA): TGTGCCAGCTCACGCTCCCAGACAGGGGGCGCGTGGACTGAAGCTTTCTTT. Translating it yields CASSRSQTGGAWTEAFF.

The V call is TRBV30, the J call TRBJ1-2; TRBD1 might be the D (5 bases). The CDR3 is 14 residues long. The V gene's germline CDR1 is GTSNPN and CDR2 SVGIG (reference sequence). The V end lost 2 bases, the J end lost 4 bases, and 14 bases lay between the germline ends. The DNA for the CDR3 is TGTGCCTGGAGTCCAGGGATTGGTAGCTATGGCTACACCTTC. Amino acid sequence: CAWSPGIGSYGYTF.

The chain couples TRBV9 to TRBJ1-2; weak D call: TRBD1 (5 bases). CDR3 length: 14 amino acids. Germline V gene lookup returns CDR1 SGDLS and CDR2 YYNGEE. The V end lost 0 bases, the J end lost 6 bases, and 12 bases lay between the germline ends. DNA for the CDR3: TGTGCCAGCAGCGTAGAGCCAGGGAAGAATGGCTACACCTTC. Encoded protein: CASSVEPGKNGYTF.

This clone was counted only a few times. V usage is TRBV7-2 and J usage is TRBJ2-5; 12 nucleotides match TRBD2. Trimming took 5 bases from V and 2 from J; bases not matched to a gene: 9. In germline, CDR1 is SGHTA, CDR2 FQGNSA. The CDR3 loop spans 17 amino acids. The CDR3 DNA is TGTGCCAGCAGCCAACATTCGACTAGCGGGGGACAAGAGACCCAGTACTTC. This codes for CASSQHSTSGGQETQYF.

As DNA, the CDR3 is TGTGCCAGCTCACTGGACACCGCCAACGAGCAGTACTTC. Amino acids: CASSLDTANEQYF. The rearrangement uses TRBV18 and TRBJ2-7; D might be TRBD1 (5 bases). V was cut by 4 bases and J by 5 bases, with 12 bases left in between. The germline gives CDR1 KGHSH, CDR2 LQKENI. This CDR3 is built from 13 residues.

This sequence joins TRBV7-9 and TRBJ2-5; no reliable D call. Germline CDR1 is SEHNR and CDR2 is FQNEAQ (reference sequence). V was clipped by 4 bases and J by 2 bases, with 8 bases between them. The CDR3 contains 13 residues. CDR3 loop: CASSSLGQETQYF. The CDR3 DNA follows: TGTGCCAGCAGCTCGCTAGGTCAAGAGACCCAGTACTTC.

In its sample, this clone was seen once. The chain is built from TRBV29-1 and TRBJ2-1; D is uncertain. The CDR3 has 13 residues. V dropped 4 bases and J dropped 0 bases, with 7 bases sitting between them. Germline-derived CDR1 and CDR2 are SQVTM and ANQGSEA. The CDR3 protein is CSVAFSSYNEQFF. CDR3 coding DNA: TGCAGCGTTGCCTTCAGCTCCTACAATGAGCAGTTCTTC.